A selection of T cell receptor beta chains follows, all from one sample in a study of cytomegalovirus exposure and HLA in healthy donors. Clones were read by immunoSEQ multiplex PCR, and TCRdb kept only the in-frame ones, dropping some. The data hold about 140,000 clones, with around 72% observed a single time. Sample: PBMCs. The receptor set was obtained from a man aged 50-59 years in good health and CMV-seropositive. Each CDR3 is given with its conserved first and last residue. D genes are given only for firm matches. Rows may omit the clone size; those that give it use once, few, many or a size class.

J gene,clone size,V gene,D gene,CDR3 DNA,CDR3 protein
TRBJ2-5,NA,TRBV7-2,TRBD2,TGTGCCAGCAGCCCCCCGGGACTAGCGGGGGAGACCCAGTACTTC,CASSPPGLAGETQYF
TRBJ2-7,NA,TRBV28,NA,TGTGCCAGCAGTCCGGGGGTCCCGCCTCTCGAGCAGTACTTC,CASSPGVPPLEQYF
TRBJ2-6,NA,TRBV7-6,NA,TGTGCCAGCAGCTCCTCGCAGGGGACTGGGGCCAACGTCCTGACTTTC,CASSSSQGTGANVLTF
TRBJ2-4,NA,TRBV5-4,TRBD1,TGTGCCAGCAGCTCAAGGGACAGAAAAAACATTCAGTACTTC,CASSSRDRKNIQYF
TRBJ1-5,NA,TRBV18,NA,TGTGCCAGCTCACCACCGCAGGGTCCCCAGCATTTT,CASSPPQGPQHF
TRBJ2-1,NA,TRBV5-1,NA,TGCGCCAGCAGCCAGAATATGATTGAGCAGTTCTTC,CASSQNMIEQFF
TRBJ1-4,once,TRBV28,NA,TGTGCCAGCAGTGTGGGGGGGACCGACGGGGAAAAACTGTTTTTT,CASSVGGTDGEKLFF
TRBJ1-2,NA,TRBV29-1,NA,TGCAGCGTTGATCACGCCACCAGTGGCTACACCTTC,CSVDHATSGYTF
TRBJ1-6,NA,TRBV27,NA,TGTGCCAGCAGTTTAAACTGGGGACTGGTTGGCCCCCTCCACTTT,CASSLNWGLVGPLHF
TRBJ1-1,NA,TRBV7-2,NA,TGTGCCAGCAGCTGGGCCAACGGTGAAGCTTTCTTT,CASSWANGEAFF